One T cell receptor beta chain is described in this entry. This clone's antigen is unknown. No base-level quality is on record; no much larger clone is a single base apart. This entry belongs to a study of blood T cell repertoires in COVID-19 (TCRdb year 2020). About the full investigation: Samples from collaborators originated in the United States, Italy and Spain and spanned both the acute and convalescent phases of COVID-19. The prospective study material was composed of cDNA or gDNA derived from T cells, B-cell-depleted T cells, or PBMCs. The dataset comprised deeply sampled blood TCRbeta repertoires from subjects exposed to, actively infected with, or recovered from COVID-19. The repertoires were released in a freely available public database meant as a resource for research on the immune response to SARS-CoV-2. Samples came from the ongoing ImmuneRACE study (first 160 participants) plus 1,254 subjects from 6 global collaborators. Sample metadata almost always included a de-identified subject ID, COVID-19 status, age in years and sex. HLA class I and class II types, where available, came from metadata supplied by the sample provider rather than from assay-based typing.

TCRbeta CDR3 regions were amplified from genomic DNA by means of the immunoSEQ Assay, a bias-controlled multiplex PCR. The source study handled its data this way. Within the assay, amplification of reference gene primers was used to estimate how many nucleated cells each sample contained. Sequence reads were collapsed and filtered to measure the absolute abundance of every unique TCRbeta CDR3 rearrangement. For each sample, productive Simpson clonality was calculated as the square root of Simpson's diversity index over productive rearrangements. TCRdb took this table from immuneACCESS and kept in-frame rearrangements with V and J called. Such tables lack part of the clones; where checked against another copy, unresolved V genes explain under half of the gap, and the rest is unexplained. Clone size and the V and J calls come from that table; the DNA yielded D and trimming. Counted in this sample were about 200,000 clones; about 88% of them appeared once. The top ten hold 1.5% to 2% of the sample.

Each collaborating institution followed its own protocols to collect whole blood in K2EDTA tubes. For TCRbeta analysis, collaborators shipped samples as frozen whole blood, isolated PBMCs, or DNA extracted from either of those sample types. CDR1 SGHRS and CDR2 YFSETQ were looked up in the germline V gene. V is cut back by 4 bases and J by 7 bases, with 3 bases in the junction unmatched. The CDR3 runs 14 amino acids, cysteine and phenylalanine included. The only DNA kept is the CDR3, 42 bases in frame from the first base. General study outcomes and caveats: The amount of clinical and demographic metadata varied by source and participant and was provided uncurated.

The source of this sequence is a man in his late teens or twenties with active or convalescent COVID-19. Recombination connected TRBV5-1 to TRBJ1-6; 9 bases in the junction line up with TRBD1. Sequencing was performed on peripheral blood. The CDR3 protein is CASSQDRGNSPLHF. The nucleotide sequence reads TGCGCCAGCAGCCAGGACAGGGGAAATTCACCCCTCCACTTT.